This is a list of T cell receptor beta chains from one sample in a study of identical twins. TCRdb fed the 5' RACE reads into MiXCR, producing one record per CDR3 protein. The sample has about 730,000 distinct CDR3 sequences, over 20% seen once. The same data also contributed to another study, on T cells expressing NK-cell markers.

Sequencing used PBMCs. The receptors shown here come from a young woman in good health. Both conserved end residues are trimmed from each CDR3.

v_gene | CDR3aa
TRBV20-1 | SAKYLFHGYT
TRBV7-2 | ASSPDRSISYEQY
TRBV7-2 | ASSLRAGDEQF
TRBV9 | ASSVGGSGYNEQF
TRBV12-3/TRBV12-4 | ASTRQGFSYEQY
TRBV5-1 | ASSLIQAGTLQETQY
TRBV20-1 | SAREPPEF
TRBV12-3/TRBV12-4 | ASRGTELSEQF
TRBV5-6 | ASRSLTQLKGTQY
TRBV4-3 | ASSQGGDRPNEKLF
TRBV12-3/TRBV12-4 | ASRKTAQSSYNEQF
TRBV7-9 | ASSSPGPMNTGELF
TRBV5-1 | ASSRGDSGANVLT
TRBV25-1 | ASSEAGTTRQETQY
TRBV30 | AWSLGGSSYNEQF
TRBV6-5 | ASSYGTATMNTEAF
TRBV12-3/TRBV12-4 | ASSQPTSGGLDTQY
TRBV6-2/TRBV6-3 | ASSALDEQF
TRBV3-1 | ASSQQIRYGYT
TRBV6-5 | ASSYRLRSGANVLT
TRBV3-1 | ASSFSGGAQETQY
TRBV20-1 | SAKTILAEAF
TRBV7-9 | ASSYPLLEQY
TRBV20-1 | SARGRLRTQADEQF
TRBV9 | ASSVVVKTEAF
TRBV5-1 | ASSLWDRSYEQY
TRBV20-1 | SAHRDRGSEQY
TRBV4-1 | ASSLDDFTGYEQY
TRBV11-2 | ASSLVGQFHNEQF
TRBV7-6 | ASSSGVRAYEQY
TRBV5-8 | ARKIEAF
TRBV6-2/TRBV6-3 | ASNRGSPTYNEQF
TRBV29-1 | SAGTSPYEQY
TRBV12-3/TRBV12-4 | ASSLRSGLAYEQY
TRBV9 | ASSVGQVTYEQY
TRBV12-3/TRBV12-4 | ASSPPGGGIYNEQY
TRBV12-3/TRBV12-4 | ASRLGRAYEQY
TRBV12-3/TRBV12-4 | ASATTGGYTEAF
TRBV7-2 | ASSFVGGMDEQY
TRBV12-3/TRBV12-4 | ASRWDGNTEAF
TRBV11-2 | ASSQSPGDAYEQY
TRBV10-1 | ASSESMVPDTQY
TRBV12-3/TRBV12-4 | ASTLQGGFNTEAF
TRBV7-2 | ASSRGGGEQF
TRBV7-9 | ASSLVSDPLNEQF
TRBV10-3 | AIKGLAGEQY
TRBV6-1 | ASRTGANQPQH
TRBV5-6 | ASGSTPYEQY
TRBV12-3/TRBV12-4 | ASSSTSSTIY
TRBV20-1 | SAKGAVRGNTGELF
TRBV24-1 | ATSTRRDRGRYEQY
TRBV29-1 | SVAPGQRGLATQY
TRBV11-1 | ASSPLPGQGFSFSYEQY